This T cell receptor (beta chain) was retrieved from a study of blood T cells in healthy people across ages. This clonotype has just one count. Trimming stripped 4 bases from V and 3 bases from J, with 13 bases between. The CDR3 runs 15 residues. Germline V gene lookup returns CDR1 MNHEY and CDR2 SVGEGT. A second PCR of about 7 to 11 cycles used a sample-barcoded 5' primer and a J-beta primer mix. Each of the cDNA molecules was tagged by a template-switch adaptor with 12 random nucleotides. TCRdb passed the 5' RACE reads through MiXCR, listing each CDR3 protein once. The table lists about 2 million distinct CDR3 sequences, 49% of them singletons, with roughly 2% in the top ten.

The J gene is TRBJ2-1, the V gene TRBV6-2 or TRBV6-3, with D maybe TRBD1 (5 bases). Sequencing was carried out using blood. The origin of this receptor is a woman aged 40 to 50 in good health. CDR3 protein: CASSSGLIGYNEQFF. CDR3 DNA sequence: TGTGCCAGCAGTTCAGGGTTGATAGGCTACAATGAGCAGTTCTTC.